One sample yielded the 22 T cell receptor beta chains listed below, sequenced in a study of blood T cells in healthy people across ages. Alongside a J-beta primer mix, a sample-barcoded 5' primer served in a second PCR lasting roughly 7 to 11 cycles. One entry per CDR3 protein results from TCRdb running MiXCR on the 5' RACE reads. The sample yields about 1,500,000 distinct CDR3 sequences, roughly 40% seen once. Material for sequencing was blood. These receptors were obtained from a woman younger than 35 in good health.

This clonotype was detected a few times. The V call is TRBV5-1, the J call TRBJ1-2; 9 bases map to TRBD1. The CDR3 totals 15 residues. Germline lookup yields CDR1 SGHRS and CDR2 YFSETQ. Unmatched junction bases numbered 6, after V lost 0 bases and J lost 6 bases. The chain's CDR3 is CASSLEAGTGNGYTF. The CDR3 coding sequence is TGCGCCAGCAGCTTGGAGGCAGGGACAGGGAATGGCTACACCTTC.

This clonotype has only a few counts. The genes are TRBV5-1 and TRBJ1-2, with 9 positions matching TRBD1. The CDR3 extends over 15 amino acids. Germline CDR1 is SGHRS and CDR2 is YFSETQ. V lost 4 bases to trimming and J lost 4 bases; unmatched junction nucleotides: 8. CDR3 DNA sequence: TGCGCCAGCAGCCCCACCGGGACAGGGACCTATGGCTACACCTTC. It translates to CASSPTGTGTYGYTF.

The chain couples TRBV4-2 to TRBJ2-7, with 7 nucleotides matching TRBD2. The V gene end was trimmed by 3 bases and the J gene end by 4 bases; junction bases not matched to a gene: 6. Germline CDR1 and CDR2: LGHNA and YNFKEQ. The CDR3 contains 14 residues. CDR3 residues: CASSQRDSGYEQYF. CDR3 in DNA: TGTGCCAGCAGCCAGAGGGATAGCGGGTACGAGCAGTACTTC.

The CDR3 here is CASSLGLAREETQYF. The CDR3 nucleotides are TGTGCCAGCAGTTTGGGACTAGCCAGAGAAGAGACCCAGTACTTC. The chain employs TRBV14 and TRBJ2-5, with 9 nucleotides matching TRBD2. CDR3 length: 15 amino acids. In germline, CDR1 is SGHDN, CDR2 FVKESK. Unmatched junction bases numbered 8, after V lost 6 bases and J lost 3 bases.

The chain uses TRBV28 and TRBJ1-3, with D tentatively TRBD1 (5 bases). From germline, CDR1 is MDHEN and CDR2 SYDVKM. The germline V and J ends were trimmed by 10 bases and 0 bases, with 19 bases remaining between them. The CDR3 has 16 amino acids. CDR3 sequence (DNA): TGTGCCACGGACCAAACAAGGGACTACTCTGGAAACACCATATATTTT. Protein sequence: CATDQTRDYSGNTIYF.

Details on this clonotype: At one of its ends the junction is not consistent with the germline gene, which may arise from a read error. CDR3 amino acids: CASSGQGAHEQYF. The CDR3 coding sequence is TGTGCCAGCAGTGGACAGGGGGCCCACGAGCAGTACTTC. The rearrangement links TRBV5-1 to TRBJ2-5; 11 bases are a match to TRBD1. TRBJ2-7 matches the DNA end more closely, so the J call is doubtful. CDR3 length: 13 residues. The V gene's germline CDR1 is SGHRS and CDR2 YFSETQ.

Turning to this clonotype: At one end the junction does not follow the germline gene, possibly because of a read error. This chain uses TRBV7-7 with TRBJ2-5, with D unresolved. The CDR3 is 15 residues long. Germline V gene data show CDR1 as SSHAT and CDR2 as FNYEAQ (reference sequence). The CDR3 nucleotides read TGTGCTAGCAGTCCTGGAGCCGCCCGGGCGGAGACCCAGTACTTC. This translates into CASSPGAARAETQYF.

The chain couples TRBV27 to TRBJ1-6, with TRBD1 as a possible D gene (5 bases). Trimming took 2 bases from V and 9 from J, leaving 11 bases between them. Germline V gene data show CDR1 as MNHEY and CDR2 as SMNVEV (reference sequence). The CDR3 has 14 residues. The CDR3 coding sequence is TGTGCCAGCAGTTTAGGAGGGGTTGGTTCACCCCTCCACTTT. This encodes CASSLGGVGSPLHF.

The chain links TRBV25-1 to TRBJ1-4; weak D call: TRBD1 (5 bases). This CDR3 contains 16 residues. Germline lookup yields CDR1 MGHDK and CDR2 SYGVNS. V was pared by 5 bases and J by 0 bases, with 13 bases between. CDR3 in amino acids: CASSTWDVATNEKLFF. The CDR3 coding sequence is TGTGCCAGCAGTACCTGGGACGTTGCAACTAATGAAAAACTGTTTTTT.

The sample holds a few counts of this clonotype. The J gene is TRBJ1-1, the V gene TRBV20-1; no firm D call. The CDR3 spans 13 residues. Germline values: CDR1 DFQATT, CDR2 SNEGSKA (reference sequence). The V gene lost 5 bases and the J gene lost 1 base, with 11 bases spanning the gap. Written as DNA, the CDR3 is TGCAGTGCTGGACGGGGATCGAACACTGAAGCTTTCTTT. It translates to CSAGRGSNTEAFF.

This clonotype was counted a few times. The genes are TRBV29-1 and TRBJ2-1; D possibly matches TRBD1 or TRBD2 (5 bases each). CDR1 and CDR2 from the germline V gene are SQVTM and ANQGSEA. Trimming left V 7 bases short and J 1 base short, with 14 bases between. This CDR3 has 14 residues. The CDR3 spells CSAFGTASYNEQFF. In DNA, the CDR3 is TGCAGCGCGTTTGGGACCGCTTCCTACAATGAGCAGTTCTTC.

The chain employs TRBV20-1 and TRBJ1-2; D is possibly TRBD1 (5 bases). This CDR3 has 12 amino acids. V was trimmed by 3 bases and J by 7 bases, leaving 12 bases between them. In germline, CDR1 is DFQATT, CDR2 SNEGSKA (reference sequence). The chain's CDR3 is CSASTLGGGYTF. CDR3 DNA: TGCAGTGCTAGCACCCTGGGGGGTGGCTACACCTTC.

In its sample, this clonotype was seen a few times. CDR3 in amino acids: CASSFTLAGTQYF. The DNA of the CDR3 is TGTGCCAGCAGTTTCACACTAGCGGGTACGCAGTATTTT. The rearrangement uses TRBV12-3 or TRBV12-4 and TRBJ2-3, with 9 bases fitting TRBD2. The CDR3 spans 13 residues. With 3 bases clipped from V and 8 bases from J, the junction kept 3 bases outside the gene matches.

This clonotype was observed a few times. V is TRBV15 and J is TRBJ1-2; D is unclear. The CDR3 contains 13 residues. V lost 6 bases and J lost 5, with 13 bases in between. From germline, CDR1 is LNHNV and CDR2 YYDKDF (reference sequence). The CDR3 DNA is TGTGCCACCAGTTCCCGGGGTCCTTATGGCTACACCTTC. The encoded protein is CATSSRGPYGYTF.

This clonotype was detected only a few times. This rearrangement joins TRBV4-1 to TRBJ1-5; D gene ambiguous. The CDR3 length is 15 residues. Germline V lookup: CDR1 MGHRA, CDR2 YSYEKL. Trimming cost V 0 bases and J 7 bases, with 13 bases left between them. CDR3 protein: CASSQDRSSGQPQHF. The CDR3 coding sequence is TGCGCCAGCAGCCAAGATCGCTCCTCTGGACAGCCCCAGCATTTT.

J is TRBJ2-7 and V is TRBV10-3; D is undetermined. The V end was cut by 0 bases, the J end by 6 bases, with 3 bases between. From germline, CDR1 is ENHRY and CDR2 SYGVKD. This CDR3 is built from 11 residues. The CDR3 region has the DNA TGTGCCATCAGTGAGTCTTGCGAGCAGTACTTC. Protein sequence: CAISESCEQYF.

The chain couples TRBV4-1 to TRBJ2-3; D is ambiguous. The CDR3 runs 15 residues. The V gene lost 0 bases and the J gene lost 5 bases, with 12 bases spanning the gap. CDR1 is MGHRA, CDR2 YSYEKL, per germline. CDR3: CASSQEGAPGDTQYF. The DNA for the CDR3 is TGCGCCAGCAGCCAAGAGGGTGCGCCAGGAGATACGCAGTATTTT.

This clonotype was seen ten or more times. The chain recombines TRBV5-1 with TRBJ2-3; TRBD2 might be the D (6 bases). The CDR3 is made up of 13 amino acids. The ends were cut back, 6 bases at V and 2 bases at J, with 10 bases in the middle. Germline V gene sequence: CDR1 SGHRS, CDR2 YFSETQ. DNA of the CDR3: TGCGCCAGCAACGAGGGACTCACAGATACGCAGTATTTT. Translating it yields CASNEGLTDTQYF.

The chain is built from TRBV6-2 or TRBV6-3 and TRBJ2-3; no firm D call. Trimming shortened V by 0 bases and J by 6 bases, and 10 bases separated the two germline ends. The CDR3 sequence is 14 residues long. Germline loops: CDR1 MNHEY, CDR2 SVGEGT. The CDR3 region has the DNA TGTGCCAGCAGTTACTCCTCGGCCCTGGATACGCAGTATTTT. Protein sequence: CASSYSSALDTQYF.

Worth noting for this clonotype: The junction differs from germline at one of its ends, possibly a read error. The chain couples TRBV12-3 or TRBV12-4 to TRBJ2-7; 11 bases are a match to TRBD2. The CDR3 covers 14 residues. Written as DNA, the CDR3 is TGTGCCAGCACTTTAGCGGGAGGGAGGTACGAGCAGTACTTC. Protein sequence: CASTLAGGRYEQYF.

The sample holds one count of this clonotype. J is TRBJ2-2 and V is TRBV24-1, with D perhaps matching TRBD1 (7 bases). Trimming pared 5 bases from V and 2 bases from J, leaving 11 bases between. The CDR3 runs 15 residues. Germline V gene lookup returns CDR1 KGHDR and CDR2 SFDVKD. In DNA form, the CDR3 reads TGTGCCACCAGTGTGCGGGACAGAAACACCGGGGAGCTGTTTTTT. The encoded protein is CATSVRDRNTGELFF.

The V gene is TRBV20-1, the J gene TRBJ2-5; TRBD1 matches at 12 bases. The J call is doubtful: the DNA matches TRBJ2-7 better. The CDR3 consists of 14 residues. CDR1 is DFQATT, CDR2 SNEGSKA, per germline (reference sequence). The CDR3 sequence is CSAGTGGVKREQYF. The CDR3 coding sequence is TGCAGTGCTGGGACAGGGGGCGTTAAACGCGAGCAGTACTTC.